The 6 T cell receptor beta chains in this list originate from one sample, sequenced in a study of cytomegalovirus exposure and HLA in healthy donors. Both 60 Vbeta primers and 13 Jbeta primers went into the PCR. TCRdb keeps only in-frame clones here, not all; method: immunoSEQ multiplex PCR. The profile covers 100,000 to 150,000 clones, with 75% to 85% appearing a single time and 1.9% taken by the ten largest. The sequenced sample consisted of PBMCs. The receptor source for this set is a man aged 50-59 years in good health and CMV-seronegative.

The chain is built from TRBV5-6 and TRBJ1-1; D ambiguous. The CDR3 is made up of 14 amino acids. V lost 0 bases to trimming and J lost 3 bases, with 9 bases between them. From germline, CDR1 is SGHDT and CDR2 YYEEEE. As DNA, the CDR3 is TGTGCCAGCAGCTTGGGTCCGCGGGACACTGAAGCTTTCTTT. This sequence encodes CASSLGPRDTEAFF.

V usage is TRBV6-1 and J usage is TRBJ1-6; a weak D match, TRBD1 (6 bases). The V and J ends lost 5 bases and 12 bases respectively, with 8 bases between them. Germline V gene sequence: CDR1 MNHNS, CDR2 SASEGT. The CDR3 contains 11 residues. In nucleotides, the CDR3 is TGTGCCAGCAGTCCGACAGGACCCCTCCACTTT. Its translation is CASSPTGPLHF.

This clone was found once. The gene calls are TRBV5-1 and TRBJ2-1, with a possible D match to TRBD1 (5 bases). This CDR3 has 13 residues. Looked up from germline, CDR1 is SGHRS and CDR2 is YFSETQ. Trimming shortened V by 3 bases and J by 3 bases, and 7 bases separated the two germline ends. Written as DNA, the CDR3 is TGCGCCAGCAGCTCCACAGGCTACAATGAGCAGTTCTTC. Residues: CASSSTGYNEQFF.

The chain joins TRBV5-4 to TRBJ2-4; a possible D gene is TRBD1 (5 bases). The ends were cut back, 0 bases at V and 0 bases at J, with 7 bases in the middle. The germline V gene has CDR1 SGHNT and CDR2 YYREEE (reference sequence). This CDR3 is 15 amino acids long. CDR3 sequence: CASSLGGSAKNIQYF. The DNA of the CDR3 is TGTGCCAGCAGCTTGGGGGGCTCAGCCAAAAACATTCAGTACTTC.

The chain couples TRBV4-2 to TRBJ1-2, with D possibly matching TRBD1 (5 bases). CDR1 and CDR2 (germline): LGHNA, YNFKEQ. The CDR3 sequence is 16 residues long. Deletions cut 0 bases from V and 3 bases from J, with 14 bases between. CDR3 in DNA: TGTGCCAGCAGCCAAGATCCGGGGGTATCGGACTATGGCTACACCTTC. It is translated as CASSQDPGVSDYGYTF.

V is TRBV25-1 and J is TRBJ1-1; 9 bases agree with TRBD1. Germline CDR1 is MGHDK and CDR2 is SYGVNS. J was trimmed by 3 bases and V by 6 bases; bases with no gene match: 5. This CDR3 comprises 14 residues. CDR3 bases: TGTGCCAGCAGCGCGACAGGGGGGTACACTGAAGCTTTCTTT. This translates into CASSATGGYTEAFF.